A single sample is the source of the 6 T cell receptor beta chains below, sequenced in a study of metastatic and nonmetastatic thyroid tumors. Each patient went into thyroid surgery without having received any treatment. TCRdb re-clonotyped the PCR reads via MiXCR. Found here are some 25,000 clones, roughly 18% of them singletons; the top ten hold about 4.6%. Material: blood. These receptors all come from a male donor with papillary thyroid cancer or a benign thyroid nodule (not recorded which). Some clones in this sample may be carry-over from other donors' samples.

The rearrangement joins TRBV5-1 to TRBJ2-2; the match to TRBD1 covers 9 bases. The trim removed 1 base at V and 6 bases at J, leaving 4 bases unmatched. The CDR3 has 15 amino acids. Germline V gene data show CDR1 as SGHRS and CDR2 as YFSETQ. This chain's CDR3 is CASSLTGQGSGELFF. The CDR3 region has the DNA TGCGCCAGCAGCTTGACGGGACAGGGATCCGGGGAGCTGTTTTTT.

This clone was recorded many times. The chain is built from TRBV3-1 and TRBJ2-5; 8 nucleotides agree with TRBD2. Germline V gene data show CDR1 as LGHDT and CDR2 as YNNKEL (reference sequence). The CDR3 covers 14 residues. The ends lost 4 bases at V and 9 bases at J; junction bases unmatched: 10. The DNA for the CDR3 is TGTGCCAGCAGCCGGCGCGAAGCGGGAGTTCCCCAGTACTTC. Its protein is CASSRREAGVPQYF.

In regard to this clone: This may arise from a read error, as a much more abundant clone is one base away. The sample holds other DNA sequences that translate to the same CDR3. The V gene is TRBV6-1, the J gene TRBJ1-4; unclear D gene. CDR3 length equals 13 residues. Per the germline V gene, CDR1 is MNHNS and CDR2 is SASEGT. This CDR3 is CASIFATNEKLFF. The CDR3 nucleotides are TGTGCCAGCATTTTTGCGACTAATGAGAAACTGTTTTTT.

This clone was seen a handful of times. V usage is TRBV2 and J usage is TRBJ2-1; TRBD1 might be the D (6 bases). The CDR3 runs to 13 residues. V was cut by 7 bases and J by 4 bases, with 11 bases left in between. CDR1 and CDR2 from the germline V gene are SNHLY and FYNNEI. CDR3 DNA sequence: TGTGCCAGCACCCAAGACAGGTACAATGAGCAGTTCTTC. Its translation is CASTQDRYNEQFF.

This rearrangement joins TRBV7-8 to TRBJ2-5; weak D call: TRBD1 (6 bases). Germline values: CDR1 SGHVS, CDR2 FQNEAQ. Trimming shortened V by 0 bases and J by 5 bases, and 16 bases separated the two germline ends. This CDR3 is 16 amino acids long. The DNA for the CDR3 is TGTGCCAGCAGCTTAGCCTATTCTGCAGGGGACGAGACCCAGTACTTC. This translates into CASSLAYSAGDETQYF.

The J gene is TRBJ1-6, the V gene TRBV30; 12 bases are shared with TRBD1. The V segment lost 2 bases and the J segment 6 bases; nucleotides outside the gene matches: 11. In germline, CDR1 is GTSNPN, CDR2 SVGIG (reference sequence). The CDR3 spans 18 residues. CDR3 sequence: CAWSNWRDRGRGNSPLHF. CDR3 coding DNA: TGTGCCTGGAGTAATTGGAGGGACAGGGGGCGCGGTAATTCACCCCTCCACTTT.